This T cell receptor beta chain emerged from a study of blood T cell repertoires in COVID-19. Study context: T cells, B-cell-depleted T cells, or PBMCs provided the cDNA or gDNA that served as material.

In the original workflow: Estimated nucleated cell counts came from reference gene primer amplification. Profiling relied on immunoSEQ multiplex PCR, and the TCRdb table lists in-frame clones only, not all of them. The DNA gave D and trimming, while V, J and clone size come from that table. The data contain approximately 140,000 clones, just over 85% of them singletons. With V trimmed by 0 bases and J by 9 bases, 5 bases remained unmatched. Per germline, CDR1 SEHNR and CDR2 FQNEAQ (reference sequence). The CDR3 runs 13 residues. What was sequenced was peripheral blood. The chain carries TRBV7-9 and TRBJ2-7; 7 bases line up with TRBD2. The sequence was collected from a man aged 70 or older with acute or convalescent COVID-19. CDR3: CASSLAGGERQYF. DNA for the CDR3: TGTGCCAGCAGCTTAGCGGGGGGGGAACGGCAGTACTTC. Complete variable domain (other parts from reference TRBV7-9 and TRBJ2-7): DTGVSQNPRHKITKRGQNVTFRCDPISEHNRLYWYRQTLGQGPEFLTYFQNEAQLEKSRLLSDRFSAERPKGSFSTLEIQRTEQGDSAMYLCASSLAGGERQYFGPGTRLTVT.